This T cell receptor (beta chain) was sequenced for a study of post-analysis software for immune sequencing data. Study information: The study covered relapsing-remitting, secondary progressive and progressive-relapsing courses of multiple sclerosis. Study outcomes and limitations: Multiple sclerosis patients showed significantly lower normalized Chao1 diversity than controls did. Compared with controls, patients had more of five TRBV segments, including TRBV5-6, TRBV5-1 and TRBV20-1.

A word on this clonotype: Its antigen is not identified.

Unique molecular identifiers had been added to the TCR beta cDNA libraries. The source material, about 0.9 to 11 million T cells, gave rise to 400,000 to 600,000 cDNA molecules. TCRdb reanalysed the PCR reads using MiXCR and keeps one entry per CDR3 protein. The sample contains about 540,000 distinct CDR3 sequences, around 34% of which appear only once. The CDR3 spans 14 residues. V shed 4 bases, J shed 4 bases, and the junction held 6 bases outside the gene matches. The germline V gene has CDR1 SGHRS and CDR2 YFSETQ. The chain couples TRBV5-1 to TRBJ1-1; 8 bases are shared with TRBD1. The sequenced material came from blood. This TCR was recovered from a girl under 18 with multiple sclerosis. The CDR3 sequence: CASSLRGLGTEAFF. CDR3 bases: TGCGCCAGCAGCCTCAGGGGGCTTGGCACTGAAGCTTTCTTT.